This TCR beta chain comes out of a study of cytomegalovirus exposure and HLA in healthy donors. It was with 60 Vbeta and 13 Jbeta primers that the PCR ran. TCRdb's table, derived via immunoSEQ multiplex PCR, lists solely in-frame clones and lacks some. The sample holds under 150,000 clones, over 65% seen once. CDR1 and CDR2 (germline): KGHSH, LQKENI. V was shortened by 3 bases and J by 0 bases, with 18 bases between the two germline ends. This CDR3 region has 18 residues. Input material: PBMCs. This clonotype was obtained from a woman between 18 and 29 years old in good health and CMV-seronegative. V and J are TRBV18 and TRBJ2-1, with D possibly TRBD2 on 5 matching bases. This chain's CDR3 is CASSPSQQREGSYNEQFF. The CDR3 DNA follows: TGTGCCAGCTCACCCTCTCAACAGAGGGAAGGCTCCTACAATGAGCAGTTCTTC. Filled out from reference TRBV18 and TRBJ2-1, the complete variable domain reads NAGVMQNPRHLVRRRGQEARLRCSPMKGHSHVYWYRQLPEEGLKFMVYLQKENIIDESGMPKERFSAEFPKEGPSILRIQQVVRGDSAAYFCASSPSQQREGSYNEQFFGPGTRLTVL.